The entry that follows covers one T cell receptor beta chain sequence. Germline V gene data show CDR1 as SGHVS and CDR2 as FQNEAQ. The V gene lost 3 bases and the J gene lost 4 bases, with 12 bases spanning the gap. The CDR3 length is 14 residues. Here immunoSEQ multiplex PCR was the method, and the copy in TCRdb shows in-frame clones only, minus some. The sample carries some 97,000 clones, about 94% recorded once. This sample is drawn from a study of T cell changes during pregnancy in multiple sclerosis. The sample consisted of peripheral blood, taken before pregnancy. The J gene is TRBJ1-1, the V gene TRBV7-8; D possibly corresponds to TRBD1 (6 bases). This TCR was recovered from a female donor with multiple sclerosis, enrolled in a pregnancy study. CDR3 loop: CASSLTGAGTEAFF. The CDR3 coding sequence is TGTGCCAGCAGCTTGACAGGTGCCGGCACTGAAGCTTTCTTT.